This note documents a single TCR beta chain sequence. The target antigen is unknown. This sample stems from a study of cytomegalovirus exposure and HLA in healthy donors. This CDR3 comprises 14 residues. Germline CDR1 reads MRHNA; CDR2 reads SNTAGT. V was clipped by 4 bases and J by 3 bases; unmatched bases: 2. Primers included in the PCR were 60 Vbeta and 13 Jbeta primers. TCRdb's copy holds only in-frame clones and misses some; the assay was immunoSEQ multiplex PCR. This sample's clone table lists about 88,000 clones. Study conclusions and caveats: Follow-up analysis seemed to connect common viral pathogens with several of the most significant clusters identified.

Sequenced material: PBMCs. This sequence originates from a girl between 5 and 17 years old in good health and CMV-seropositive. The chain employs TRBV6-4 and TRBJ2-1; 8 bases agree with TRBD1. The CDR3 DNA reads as TGTGCCAGCAGTGTGACAGGGGACTACAATGAGCAGTTCTTC. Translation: CASSVTGDYNEQFF.